The table lists the clone carrying this T cell receptor (beta chain) with many counts. The target antigen is unknown. The entry originates in a study of molecular identifiers for immune sequencing clone quantification. V was clipped by 8 bases and J by 3 bases, with 15 bases between them. Germline V lookup: CDR1 KGHSH, CDR2 LQKENI. This CDR3 contains 14 residues. Naive CD8 T cells underwent sorting with the CD8+CD4-CCR7+CD45RA+ definition. Overall study results and limits: Clonotypes surpassing 20 RNA copies contained over 98% of effector molecules, versus under 1% in naive cells.

With listed TCR primers and previously described methods, bulk TCR libraries were prepared. TCRdb itself ran the PCR reads through MiXCR, one entry per CDR3 protein. Here the sample spans approximately 590,000 distinct CDR3 sequences, about 25% being singletons. The sample taken for sequencing was naive CD8+ T cells from blood, with Jurkat cell RNA spiked in. Subset defined: FACS-sorted CD8+CD4-CCR7+CD45RA+ naive T cells. The sequence was collected from a human donor in good health. Some libraries in this study had Jurkat cell RNA spiked in. The gene calls are TRBV18 and TRBJ2-3, with D unclear. CDR3 nucleotides: TGTGCCAGCAGCCCGGGCCCATCTACAGATACGCAGTATTTT. As protein: CASSPGPSTDTQYF.